A few counts support the clone carrying this TCR beta chain. Its antigen is still unknown. The data were taken from a study of response to subunit inactivated influenza vaccine. Whole-study results and caveats: Few new T cells, the authors suggested, are recruited by each seasonal influenza vaccination.

TCRdb fed the RT-PCR reads into MiXCR, producing one record per CDR3 protein. The data hold over 450,000 distinct CDR3 sequences, with around 13% observed a single time. This CDR3 comprises 17 residues. V lost 3 bases to trimming and J lost 2 bases; unmatched junction nucleotides: 12. Germline-derived CDR1 and CDR2 are SGHRS and YFSETQ. The chain carries TRBV5-1 and TRBJ2-5, with 8 nucleotides matching TRBD1. Sample: PBMCs from blood, taken 45 days after vaccination. This TCR was sampled from a man aged 50-60 years who received an inactivated influenza vaccine. The CDR3 here is CASSSGTGTLWQETQYF. The CDR3 DNA sequence: TGCGCCAGCAGCTCTGGGACAGGCACACTATGGCAAGAGACCCAGTACTTC. Variable domain in full (rest from reference TRBV5-1 and TRBJ2-5): KAGVTQTPRYLIKTRGQQVTLSCSPISGHRSVSWYQQTPGQGLQFLFEYFSETQRNKGNFPGRFSGRQFSNSRSEMNVSTLELGDSALYLCASSSGTGTLWQETQYFGPGTRLLVL.